The rows below give T cell receptor beta chains drawn from one sample of a study of blood T cell repertoires in COVID-19. Assay: immunoSEQ multiplex PCR; the TCRdb copy retains only in-frame clones and omits some. The table has around 180,000 clones, roughly four fifths seen once. The sample consisted of peripheral blood. The source is a human donor in a cohort sampled during active COVID-19. Both conserved end residues are part of each CDR3. D genes are given only for firm matches. A clone size is listed for some rows: how often the clone was seen (once, few, many), or a class if it is expanded.

D: .; V: TRBV5-4; size: .; J: TRBJ1-2; CDR3: CASSPRRGRGYTF; DNA: TGTGCCAGCAGCCCTCGGAGGGGCAGGGGCTACACCTTC
D: .; V: TRBV5-8; size: few; J: TRBJ1-6; CDR3: CASSLAEAGQGSPLHF; DNA: TGTGCCAGCAGCTTGGCCGAGGCCGGCCAGGGCTCACCCCTCCACTTT
D: TRBD1; V: TRBV19; size: .; J: TRBJ1-2; CDR3: CASSIRDREGYTF; DNA: TGTGCCAGTAGTATACGGGACAGGGAAGGCTACACCTTC
D: TRBD1; V: TRBV15; size: .; J: TRBJ1-4; CDR3: CATSHTGGNEKLFF; DNA: TGTGCCACCAGCCACACAGGGGGCAATGAAAAACTGTTTTTT
D: .; V: TRBV4-1; size: .; J: TRBJ1-4; CDR3: CASSQQEFVPNEKLFF; DNA: TGCGCCAGCAGCCAACAGGAATTTGTCCCTAATGAAAAACTGTTTTTT
D: TRBD2; V: TRBV6-5; size: .; J: TRBJ2-7; CDR3: CASRGGESYEQYF; DNA: TGTGCCAGCAGGGGGGGGGAATCCTACGAGCAGTACTTC
D: .; V: TRBV21-1; size: .; J: TRBJ2-3; CDR3: CASSGRTGGHTTDTQYF; DNA: TGTGCCAGCAGCGGCCGGACAGGGGGCCACACGACCGATACGCAGTATTTT
D: .; V: TRBV7-2; size: .; J: TRBJ2-7; CDR3: CASSSVPGGLGEQYF; DNA: TGTGCCAGCAGCTCGGTTCCAGGGGGACTTGGAGAGCAGTACTTC
D: .; V: TRBV12-3/TRBV12-4; size: .; J: TRBJ2-5; CDR3: CASSDRNIETQYF; DNA: TGTGCCAGCAGTGATAGAAATATAGAGACCCAGTACTTC
D: TRBD1; V: TRBV15; size: .; J: TRBJ1-2; CDR3: CATSGDRDRVSGYTF; DNA: TGTGCCACCAGCGGCGACCGGGACAGGGTTTCTGGCTACACCTTC
D: .; V: TRBV5-3; size: once; J: TRBJ1-5; CDR3: CARSLRGPSNQPQHF; DNA: TGTGCCAGAAGCTTGCGGGGTCCCAGCAATCAGCCCCAGCATTTT
D: TRBD2; V: TRBV28; size: .; J: TRBJ2-7; CDR3: CASTLAGGPWEQYF; DNA: TGTGCCAGCACCCTAGCGGGAGGGCCGTGGGAGCAGTACTTC
D: .; V: TRBV6-2/TRBV6-3; size: once; J: TRBJ2-7; CDR3: CASSSWTGSYEQYF; DNA: TGTGCCAGCAGTTCATGGACTGGTTCCTACGAGCAGTACTTC
D: TRBD1; V: TRBV7-8; size: .; J: TRBJ1-1; CDR3: CASSLTGGDTEAFF; DNA: TGTGCCAGCAGCTTGACAGGGGGGGACACTGAAGCTTTCTTT
D: TRBD2; V: TRBV7-2; size: .; J: TRBJ2-1; CDR3: CASSYGGGGTLNEQFF; DNA: TGTGCCAGCAGTTATGGCGGCGGGGGGACGTTAAATGAGCAGTTCTTC
D: TRBD2; V: TRBV19; size: .; J: TRBJ2-1; CDR3: CASQPSGIQAYNEQFF; DNA: TGTGCCAGTCAGCCTAGCGGGATCCAAGCCTACAATGAGCAGTTCTTC
D: TRBD1; V: TRBV7-2; size: .; J: TRBJ2-7; CDR3: CASSWAGGRAYEQYF; DNA: TGTGCCAGCAGCTGGGCAGGGGGTAGGGCCTACGAGCAGTACTTC
D: TRBD1; V: TRBV7-2; size: .; J: TRBJ1-2; CDR3: CASRFPDRDSDGYTF; DNA: TGTGCCAGCAGGTTCCCCGACCGGGACAGCGATGGCTACACCTTC
D: .; V: TRBV25-1; size: .; J: TRBJ1-1; CDR3: CASTGLATEAFF; DNA: TGTGCCAGCACAGGGTTGGCCACTGAAGCTTTCTTT
D: .; V: TRBV7-8; size: .; J: TRBJ1-1; CDR3: CARTVEAFF; DNA: TGTGCCAGGACAGTCGAAGCTTTCTTT
D: TRBD2; V: TRBV2; size: .; J: TRBJ2-5; CDR3: CASSERGLAGVETQYF; DNA: TGTGCCAGCAGTGAGCGGGGGCTAGCGGGCGTGGAGACCCAGTACTTC
D: .; V: TRBV11-3; size: .; J: TRBJ2-7; CDR3: CASGECGYEQYF; DNA: TGTGCCAGCGGAGAGTGCGGTTACGAGCAGTACTTC
D: TRBD1; V: TRBV5-4; size: .; J: TRBJ1-1; CDR3: CASSSTGGTEAFF; DNA: TGTGCCAGCAGCTCAACAGGGGGCACTGAAGCTTTCTTT
D: TRBD1; V: TRBV7-9; size: .; J: TRBJ1-5; CDR3: CASSLAQGAQHF; DNA: TGTGCCAGCAGCTTAGCCCAGGGGGCCCAGCATTTT
D: TRBD1; V: TRBV9; size: .; J: TRBJ1-5; CDR3: CASSASGGNQPQHF; DNA: TGTGCCAGCAGCGCCTCAGGGGGCAACCAGCCCCAGCATTTT
D: .; V: TRBV7-9; size: .; J: TRBJ1-1; CDR3: CASSLGGAEAFF; DNA: TGTGCCAGCAGCTTAGGGGGGGCTGAAGCTTTCTTT
D: .; V: TRBV7-2; size: .; J: TRBJ2-3; CDR3: CASSSNRDTQYF; DNA: TGTGCCAGCAGCTCCAATCGGGATACGCAGTATTTT
D: TRBD2; V: TRBV6-5; size: .; J: TRBJ2-7; CDR3: CASSYRVSGYPWEQYF; DNA: TGTGCCAGCAGTTACCGGGTTAGCGGGTACCCCTGGGAGCAGTACTTC
D: .; V: TRBV6-2/TRBV6-3; size: once; J: TRBJ2-7; CDR3: CASSFGSYEQYF; DNA: TGTGCCAGCAGTTTTGGTAGCTACGAGCAGTACTTC
D: .; V: TRBV5-1; size: .; J: TRBJ2-6; CDR3: CASRAAGQANSGANVLTF; DNA: TGCGCCAGCAGAGCAGCGGGACAGGCAAACTCTGGGGCCAACGTCCTGACTTTC
D: TRBD2; V: TRBV7-2; size: .; J: TRBJ2-3; CDR3: CASSSSSGASTDTQYF; DNA: TGTGCCAGCAGCTCTTCTAGCGGAGCTAGCACAGATACGCAGTATTTT
D: TRBD2; V: TRBV11-3; size: .; J: TRBJ2-7; CDR3: CASSASGGAYDEQYF; DNA: TGTGCCAGCAGCGCCAGCGGGGGGGCCTACGACGAGCAGTACTTC
D: .; V: TRBV27; size: .; J: TRBJ2-7; CDR3: CASSSGSHYEQYF; DNA: TGTGCCAGCAGTTCCGGGAGCCACTACGAGCAGTACTTC
D: .; V: TRBV6-5; size: .; J: TRBJ1-1; CDR3: CASSYNRNGPEAFF; DNA: TGTGCCAGCAGTTACAACAGGAACGGTCCTGAAGCTTTCTTT
D: .; V: TRBV4-3; size: once; J: TRBJ2-7; CDR3: CASSRQRDIYEQYF; DNA: TGCGCCAGCAGCCGTCAGCGGGACATCTACGAGCAGTACTTC